Below are 20 T cell receptor beta chains sequenced from a single sample in a study of blood T cell repertoires in COVID-19. Sequencing was performed with immunoSEQ multiplex PCR; in TCRdb, only in-frame clones are kept and a portion is missing. The sample contains about 220,000 clones, more than 75% of which appear only once. Sequenced sample: peripheral blood. These receptors originate from a human donor in a cohort sampled during active COVID-19.

This clone has a handful of counts. The chain links TRBV7-2 to TRBJ1-1; 8 nucleotides line up with TRBD1. Germline V gene lookup returns CDR1 SGHTA and CDR2 FQGNSA. Germline trimming cut 3 bases from V and 7 bases from J; bases unmatched to any gene: 7. This CDR3 is 14 amino acids long. The chain's CDR3 is CASSFARGQSEAFF. CDR3 in DNA: TGTGCCAGCAGCTTCGCCAGGGGGCAGAGTGAAGCTTTCTTT.

J is TRBJ2-3 and V is TRBV15; D gene uncertain. The length of the CDR3 is 13 residues. V lost 6 bases and J lost 5, with 12 bases in between. Germline V gene lookup returns CDR1 LNHNV and CDR2 YYDKDF (reference sequence). The CDR3 DNA reads TGTGCCACCAGAGCAACTTCGATAGATACGCAGTATTTT. Encoded protein: CATRATSIDTQYF.

The chain combines TRBV24-1 with TRBJ1-2, with 8 positions matching TRBD1. The V gene's germline CDR1 is KGHDR and CDR2 SFDVKD. J gave up 6 bases and V 3 bases, and 11 bases lay outside the gene matches. The CDR3 extends over 16 amino acids. CDR3 residues: CATSDGGQGFLDGYTF. In DNA form, the CDR3 reads TGTGCCACCAGTGATGGAGGACAGGGTTTCTTAGATGGCTACACCTTC.

The chain uses TRBV28 and TRBJ2-3, with TRBD2 identical over 10 bases. With V trimmed by 4 bases and J by 6 bases, 10 bases remained unmatched. The length of the CDR3 is 16 residues. CDR1 and CDR2 (germline): MDHEN, SYDVKM. CDR3 bases: TGTGCCAGCAGTTCCCGAGCGGGGGGGCTAGGCGATACGCAGTATTTT. Its translation: CASSSRAGGLGDTQYF.

The gene calls are TRBV28 and TRBJ2-2, with 7 bases that match TRBD1. The germline CDR1 and CDR2 sequences are MDHEN and SYDVKM. The V and J ends lost 8 bases and 10 bases, in that order; junction bases with no gene match: 10. This CDR3 region has 13 residues. CDR3 sequence reads: CASSETGRSELFF. CDR3 nucleotides: TGTGCCAGCTCAGAGACAGGGCGGTCGGAGCTGTTTTTT.

The chain employs TRBV20-1 and TRBJ2-5; 7 bases agree with TRBD1. The CDR3 runs to 15 residues. Germline CDR1 DFQATT, CDR2 SNEGSKA (reference sequence). With V trimmed by 3 bases and J by 2 bases, 9 bases remained unmatched. The CDR3 loop reads CSASGHRGQQETQYF. The CDR3 coding sequence is TGCAGTGCTAGTGGTCACAGGGGTCAGCAAGAGACCCAGTACTTC.

The V gene is TRBV7-2, the J gene TRBJ1-6; a weak D match, TRBD1 (5 bases). There are 16 residues in the CDR3. The V gene's germline CDR1 is SGHTA and CDR2 FQGNSA. The ends were cut back, 5 bases at V and 11 bases at J, with 22 bases in the middle. CDR3 amino acids: CASSIAGRERTTPLHF. The DNA of the CDR3 is TGTGCCAGCAGCATCGCCGGGAGGGAGCGGACAACACCCCTCCACTTT.

The chain employs TRBV11-1 and TRBJ2-5, with TRBD2 as a possible D gene (6 bases). Germline loops: CDR1 SGHAT, CDR2 FQDESV (reference sequence). The CDR3 has 12 residues. With 5 bases removed from V and 5 bases from J, the gap between germline ends came to 9 bases. The CDR3, as DNA: TGTGCCAGCAGCGGTGGGGGGGAGACCCAGTACTTC. Its translation: CASSGGGETQYF.

V gene TRBV19 combines with J gene TRBJ1-1, with 10 bases matching TRBD1. With 5 bases clipped from V and 6 bases from J, the junction kept 12 bases outside the gene matches. Per the germline V gene, CDR1 is LNHDA and CDR2 is SQIVND (reference sequence). This CDR3 has 16 amino acids. CDR3 protein: CASSPHSYGTGAEAFF. As DNA, the CDR3 is TGTGCCAGTAGTCCTCATTCCTACGGGACAGGGGCTGAAGCTTTCTTT.

DNA for the CDR3: TGTGCCAGCAGTTACTCGGGACAGGCTAATGAAAAACTGTTTTTT. It yields the protein CASSYSGQANEKLFF. The V call is TRBV6-5, the J call TRBJ1-4; 8 bases are shared with TRBD1. The CDR3 sequence is 15 residues long. Germline loops: CDR1 MNHEY, CDR2 SVGAGI. Losses at the gene ends were 0 bases for V and 3 bases for J; bases not matched to a gene: 0.

This clone was seen repeatedly, ten times or more. V is TRBV7-9 and J is TRBJ2-1, with TRBD1 identical over 7 bases. Germline-derived CDR1 and CDR2 are SEHNR and FQNEAQ (reference sequence). The length of the CDR3 is 17 residues. V lost 4 bases and J lost 10; bases outside the gene matches: 19. CDR3 coding DNA: TGTGCCAGCAGCTCACCCGACAGGGAACTTTTCATAAACGAGCAGTTCTTC. It translates to CASSSPDRELFINEQFF.

The V call is TRBV29-1, the J call TRBJ2-3; 7 bases match TRBD2. Germline CDR1 and CDR2: SQVTM and ANQGSEA. The CDR3 is 13 residues long. After removal of 6 bases from V and 2 bases from J, the junction contained 5 bases not matched to a gene. The CDR3 loop reads CSVSSGTTDTQYF. In nucleotides, the CDR3 is TGCAGCGTGTCTAGCGGAACCACAGATACGCAGTATTTT.

This CDR3 reads CASSLIQGGEAFF. CDR3 DNA sequence: TGTGCCAGCAGCCTGATACAGGGCGGTGAAGCTTTCTTT. The chain uses TRBV11-2 and TRBJ1-1, with D possibly matching TRBD1 (6 bases). The V gene's germline CDR1 is SGHAT and CDR2 FQNNGV. Trimming removed 5 bases at V and 7 bases at J, with 14 bases between. The CDR3 loop spans 13 amino acids.

For this clone: Compared with germline, one end of the junction differs, possibly owing to a read error. The chain joins TRBV7-7 to TRBJ2-1, with 10 bases fitting TRBD1. The CDR3 consists of 16 residues. Germline CDR1 is SSHAT and CDR2 is FNYEAQ (reference sequence). In DNA form, the CDR3 reads TGTGCTAGCAGCTCCGGGTGGGACAGGGGTTCCAATGAGCAGTTCTTC. Amino acids: CASSSGWDRGSNEQFF.

The genes are TRBV28 and TRBJ1-5; 8 nucleotides match TRBD1. Per the germline V gene, CDR1 is MDHEN and CDR2 is SYDVKM. Germline trimming cut 4 bases from V and 2 bases from J; bases unmatched to any gene: 4. The CDR3 has 15 amino acids. CDR3 sequence (DNA): TGTGCCAGCAGTTCTGGACAGGGTGGCAATCAGCCCCAGCATTTT. Translating gives CASSSGQGGNQPQHF.

The chain has TRBV19 and TRBJ1-2; a weak D match, TRBD1 (5 bases). CDR1 is LNHDA, CDR2 SQIVND, per germline (reference sequence). CDR3 length: 11 residues. V was cut by 7 bases and J by 4 bases, with 7 bases left in between. The CDR3 loop reads CASTQGYGYTF. The DNA of the CDR3 is TGTGCCAGTACCCAGGGCTATGGCTACACCTTC.

The chain combines TRBV19 with TRBJ1-3, with a weak D call TRBD1 (6 bases). Looked up from germline, CDR1 is LNHDA and CDR2 is SQIVND (reference sequence). The CDR3 loop spans 17 amino acids. V was clipped by 6 bases and J by 0 bases, with 18 bases between them. The CDR3 sequence: CASRTRAQGPSGNTIYF. Written as DNA, the CDR3 is TGTGCCAGTAGGACACGAGCACAGGGACCCTCTGGAAACACCATATATTTT.

V is TRBV4-3 and J is TRBJ2-7; weak D call: TRBD1 (5 bases). Germline V gene data show CDR1 as LGHNA and CDR2 as YSLEER. The CDR3 is made up of 13 amino acids. The V end was cut by 3 bases, the J end by 6 bases, with 12 bases between. CDR3 DNA: TGCGCCAGCAGCCAGTCCCGAAGGGGCGAGCAGTACTTC. Its translation is CASSQSRRGEQYF.

The genes are TRBV11-3 and TRBJ2-2; weak D call: TRBD1 (5 bases). The CDR3 is 17 amino acids. Germline values: CDR1 SGHNT, CDR2 YENEEA. V was clipped by 1 base and J by 2 bases, with 14 bases between them. The CDR3 spells CASSLASTATNTGELFF. The CDR3 region has the DNA TGTGCCAGCAGCTTAGCCTCGACAGCGACAAACACCGGGGAGCTGTTTTTT.

The chain combines TRBV10-2 with TRBJ2-3, with TRBD2 identical over 13 bases. The CDR3 is 16 amino acids. Germline V gene lookup returns CDR1 WSHSY and CDR2 SAAADI. The trim removed 6 bases at V and 4 bases at J, leaving 7 bases unmatched. This chain's CDR3 is CASSAGLAGASDTQYF. CDR3 coding DNA: TGCGCCAGCAGCGCCGGACTAGCGGGAGCGTCAGATACGCAGTATTTT.